The 17 T cell receptor beta chains below come from one sample, sequenced in a study of beta chain features in type 1 diabetes. What was sequenced were expressed TCRB transcripts, since all of the isolated RNA had been reverse transcribed. Only in-frame clones appear in the TCRdb table, and some are missing; sequencing was by immunoSEQ multiplex PCR. This table has about 370,000 clones, less than 15% appearing once. Specimen: naive CD4+ T cells from blood. These TCRs come from a woman aged 18-29 years in good health.

The sample holds a few counts of this clone. The rearrangement joins TRBV25-1 to TRBJ2-2; TRBD1 might be the D (6 bases). V was shortened by 3 bases and J by 10 bases, with 15 bases between the two germline ends. Per the germline V gene, CDR1 is MGHDK and CDR2 is SYGVNS. The CDR3 sequence is 14 residues long. In nucleotides, the CDR3 is TGTGCCAGCAGTGACCCCAGGGGAGTCCAGGAGCTGTTTTTT. Translated: CASSDPRGVQELFF.

This clone was detected only a few times. CDR3 in DNA: TGCGCCAGCAGCTTGACTCCCGGGACTAGCTCCAATGAGCAGTTCTTC. It yields the protein CASSLTPGTSSNEQFF. The chain uses TRBV5-1 and TRBJ2-1, with 9 bases identical to TRBD2. This CDR3 is built from 16 residues. V shed 1 base, J shed 6 bases, and the junction held 8 bases outside the gene matches. The germline V gene has CDR1 SGHRS and CDR2 YFSETQ.

This clone has only a few counts. This chain links TRBV7-2 with TRBJ2-3; a weak D match, TRBD2 (6 bases). The germline V gene has CDR1 SGHTA and CDR2 FQGNSA. Trimming cost V 5 bases and J 6 bases, with 12 bases left between them. This CDR3 is built from 13 residues. CDR3 sequence reads: CASSRQEGDTQYF. CDR3 sequence (DNA): TGTGCCAGCAGCCGGCAGGAGGGGGATACGCAGTATTTT.

This clone was seen more than once but under ten times. The CDR3 nucleotides are TGCGCCAGCAGCCAAGGGCAGGGAACAGGGAAATTATTAGGTGAGCAGTTCTTC. This sequence encodes CASSQGQGTGKLLGEQFF. The rearrangement links TRBV4-1 to TRBJ2-1, with a possible D match to TRBD1 (6 bases). Per the germline V gene, CDR1 is MGHRA and CDR2 is YSYEKL. V was shortened by 1 base and J by 9 bases, with 25 bases between the two germline ends. The CDR3 is 18 amino acids.

J is TRBJ1-1 and V is TRBV28; maybe TRBD1 (5 bases). The V gene lost 8 bases and the J gene lost 3 bases, with 19 bases spanning the gap. The germline V gene encodes CDR1 MDHEN and CDR2 SYDVKM. The CDR3 totals 15 residues. The CDR3 reads CASYTGGMAYTEAFF. The CDR3 DNA follows: TGTGCCAGCTATACCGGGGGTATGGCGTACACTGAAGCTTTCTTT.

The table lists this clone with a few counts. This chain connects TRBV5-1 to TRBJ2-3; TRBD1 might be the D (5 bases). The CDR3 length is 14 residues. V was trimmed by 4 bases and J by 5 bases, leaving 14 bases between them. Germline CDR1 SGHRS, CDR2 YFSETQ. CDR3 nucleotides: TGCGCCAGCAGCCCGCGACAGTCGGGAGATACGCAGTATTTT. Translation: CASSPRQSGDTQYF. The full variable domain, its missing parts supplied by reference TRBV5-1 and TRBJ2-3, is KAGVTQTPRYLIKTRGQQVTLSCSPISGHRSVSWYQQTPGQGLQFLFEYFSETQRNKGNFPGRFSGRQFSNSRSEMNVSTLELGDSALYLCASSPRQSGDTQYFGPGTRLTVL.

This clone has only a few counts. This chain links TRBV11-2 with TRBJ2-1; D not certain. Germline CDR1 SGHAT, CDR2 FQNNGV. V lost 3 bases and J lost 8, with 8 bases in between. The length of the CDR3 is 12 residues. CDR3: CASSFSRYEQFF. The CDR3 bases are TGTGCCAGCAGCTTTTCTAGGTATGAGCAGTTCTTC.

The chain employs TRBV2 and TRBJ2-1; D is possibly TRBD2 (6 bases). The V and J ends lost 7 bases and 2 bases respectively, with 15 bases between them. CDR3 length: 15 amino acids. Germline V gives CDR1 SNHLY, CDR2 FYNNEI. The CDR3 sequence is CASTMEGPTYNEQFF. CDR3 DNA: TGTGCCAGCACCATGGAGGGCCCGACCTACAATGAGCAGTTCTTC.

This clone was observed a few times. The chain links TRBV30 to TRBJ2-5; D is unclear. The germline V gene encodes CDR1 GTSNPN and CDR2 SVGIG (reference sequence). The V gene lost 5 bases and the J gene lost 3 bases, with 10 bases spanning the gap. This CDR3 spans 12 amino acids. The CDR3 protein is CAWALPEETQYF. The DNA of the CDR3 is TGTGCCTGGGCATTGCCAGAAGAGACCCAGTACTTC.

This clone was picked up a small number of times. The CDR3 DNA is TGTGCCACCAGCAGCAGCGTGATGGAGACCCAGTACTTC. Translation gives CATSSSVMETQYF. The chain carries TRBV15 and TRBJ2-5; D not certain. In germline, CDR1 is LNHNV, CDR2 YYDKDF (reference sequence). Trimming stripped 3 bases from V and 5 bases from J, with 10 bases between. CDR3 length: 13 amino acids.

In this sample, this clone turned up a few times. The V call is TRBV7-9, the J call TRBJ2-1; 11 bases are shared with TRBD2. Per the germline V gene, CDR1 is SEHNR and CDR2 is FQNEAQ (reference sequence). The length of the CDR3 is 17 residues. V lost 4 bases, J lost 4 bases, and 9 bases stayed unmatched. The CDR3 is CASSSPGSGRDYNEQFF. The CDR3 nucleotides are TGTGCCAGCAGCTCGCCCGGTAGCGGGAGGGATTACAATGAGCAGTTCTTC.

This chain uses TRBV15 with TRBJ1-2; 10 bases match TRBD1. J gave up 4 bases and V 0 bases, and 5 bases lay outside the gene matches. CDR3 length equals 16 residues. Germline CDR1 and CDR2: LNHNV and YYDKDF (reference sequence). The CDR3 loop is CATSRDRDRGSYGYTF. In DNA, the CDR3 is TGTGCCACCAGCAGAGATCGGGACAGGGGTAGCTATGGCTACACCTTC.

The V call is TRBV7-3, the J call TRBJ2-1; 11 bases are shared with TRBD2. The CDR3 sequence is 15 residues long. After removal of 4 bases from V and 4 bases from J, the junction contained 3 bases not matched to a gene. Per the germline V gene, CDR1 is SGHTA and CDR2 is FQGTGA. Written as DNA, the CDR3 is TGTGCCAGCAGCTCACTAGCGGGAGCGTACAATGAGCAGTTCTTC. Translating gives CASSSLAGAYNEQFF.

This clone was observed a handful of times. The rearrangement links TRBV7-8 to TRBJ2-1, with 9 bases lining up with TRBD1. CDR1 SGHVS and CDR2 FQNEAQ come from the germline V gene. V shed 1 base, J shed 9 bases, and the junction held 16 bases outside the gene matches. CDR3 length: 18 amino acids. The CDR3 DNA is TGTGCCAGCAGCTTAGAGCCGCCCCTGACAGGGGGTAGGGGTGAGCAGTTCTTC. Translating gives CASSLEPPLTGGRGEQFF. The variable domain in full, with the rest retrieved from reference TRBV7-8 and TRBJ2-1, is GAGVSQSPRYKVAKRGQDVALRCDPISGHVSLFWYQQALGQGPEFLTYFQNEAQLDKSGLPSDRFFAERPEGSVSTLKIQRTQQEDSAVYLCASSLEPPLTGGRGEQFFGPGTRLTVL.

The chain couples TRBV6-5 to TRBJ1-2; D remains ambiguous. The CDR3 runs 16 residues. Germline V gene sequence: CDR1 MNHEY, CDR2 SVGAGI. V shed 0 bases and J shed 0 bases, with 11 bases lying between them. The CDR3 DNA reads as TGTGCCAGCAGTTACTCGACGGGAATAGCTAACTATGGCTACACCTTC. Translation gives CASSYSTGIANYGYTF.

This clone was recorded a few times. The chain uses TRBV29-1 and TRBJ2-1, with a weak D call TRBD2 (6 bases). The V end lost 4 bases, the J end lost 6 bases, and 13 bases lay between the germline ends. Germline V CDR1 and CDR2: SQVTM, ANQGSEA. The CDR3 is 13 amino acids. The CDR3 bases are TGCAGCGTTGGCGGGAAGACGGGCAATGAGCAGTTCTTC. This sequence encodes CSVGGKTGNEQFF.

This rearrangement joins TRBV29-1 to TRBJ1-5; 10 bases fit TRBD1. This CDR3 has 14 residues. Germline CDR1 is SQVTM and CDR2 is ANQGSEA. V shed 4 bases and J 2 bases; nucleotides not matched to a gene: 2. The CDR3 DNA is TGCAGCGTTGTAGGGACAGGGGGCAATCAGCCCCAGCATTTT. Protein product: CSVVGTGGNQPQHF.